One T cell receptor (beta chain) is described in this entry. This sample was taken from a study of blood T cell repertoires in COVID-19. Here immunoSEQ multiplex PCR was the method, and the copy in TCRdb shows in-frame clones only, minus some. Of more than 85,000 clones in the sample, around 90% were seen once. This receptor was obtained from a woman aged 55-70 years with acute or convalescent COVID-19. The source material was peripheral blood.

This chain's CDR3 is CATLKPGQQETQYF. DNA for the CDR3: TGTGCCACCCTTAAACCGGGACAGCAAGAGACCCAGTACTTC. The V gene is TRBV2, the J gene TRBJ2-5; 7 bases agree with TRBD1. Germline CDR1 reads SNHLY; CDR2 reads FYNNEI. The CDR3 has 14 amino acids. J gave up 2 bases and V 10 bases, and 10 bases lay outside the gene matches.